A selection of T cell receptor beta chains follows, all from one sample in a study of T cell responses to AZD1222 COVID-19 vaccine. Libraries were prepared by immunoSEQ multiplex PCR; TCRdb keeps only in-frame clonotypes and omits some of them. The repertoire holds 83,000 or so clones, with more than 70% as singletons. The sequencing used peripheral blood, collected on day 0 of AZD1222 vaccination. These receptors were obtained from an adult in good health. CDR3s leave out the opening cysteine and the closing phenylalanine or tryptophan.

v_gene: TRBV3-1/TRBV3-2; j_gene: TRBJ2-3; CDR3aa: ASSQDMRGQY
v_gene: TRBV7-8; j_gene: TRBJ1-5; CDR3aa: ASSLGGTGVGQPQH
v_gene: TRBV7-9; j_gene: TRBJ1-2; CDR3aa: ASSLEEGTHYGYT
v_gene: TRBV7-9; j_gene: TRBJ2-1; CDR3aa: ASSLERGVWGSYNEQF
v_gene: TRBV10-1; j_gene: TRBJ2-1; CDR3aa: ASSGLGGWDEQF
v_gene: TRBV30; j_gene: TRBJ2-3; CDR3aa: AWSVPHSGSTDTQY
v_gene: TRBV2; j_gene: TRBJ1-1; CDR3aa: ASSVSRLVPTEAF
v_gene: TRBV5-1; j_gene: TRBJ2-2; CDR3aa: ASSALTGGTGELF
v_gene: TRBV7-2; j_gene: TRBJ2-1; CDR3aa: ASSLPMYEQF
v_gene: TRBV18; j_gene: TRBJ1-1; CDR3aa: ASSPTGGRRTEAF
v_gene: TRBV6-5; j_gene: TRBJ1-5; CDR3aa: ASLGLEEGAQH